The 7 T cell receptor beta chains below were found in one sample sequenced in a study of T cell changes during pregnancy in multiple sclerosis. Profiling relied on immunoSEQ multiplex PCR, and the TCRdb table lists in-frame clones only, not all of them. The repertoire consists of some 27,000 clones, with 89% occurring once and the leading ten covering approximately 0.86%. Material: CD4+ T cells from peripheral blood mononuclear cells, obtained in the second trimester of pregnancy. These receptors came from a female donor with multiple sclerosis, enrolled in a pregnancy study.

V usage is TRBV19 and J usage is TRBJ2-1; D is perhaps TRBD1 (5 bases). V lost 4 bases to trimming and J lost 8 bases, with 18 bases between them. The CDR3 length is 15 residues. Germline V lookup: CDR1 LNHDA, CDR2 SQIVND (reference sequence). CDR3 in amino acids: CASSTRALRGYEQFF. In DNA form, the CDR3 reads TGTGCCAGTAGTACCAGGGCCCTCCGAGGTTATGAGCAGTTCTTC.

The chain is built from TRBV6-1 and TRBJ1-5; D not certain. The V gene lost 4 bases and the J gene lost 2 bases, with 12 bases spanning the gap. The germline CDR1 and CDR2 sequences are MNHNS and SASEGT. The CDR3 is 15 residues long. The CDR3, as DNA: TGTGCCAGCAGTGTCTTAGTGGTGGGCAATCAGCCCCAGCATTTT. Residues: CASSVLVVGNQPQHF.

The rearrangement links TRBV5-1 to TRBJ2-3; D is possibly TRBD1 (6 bases). Germline values: CDR1 SGHRS, CDR2 YFSETQ. The CDR3 spans 17 residues. V was clipped by 3 bases and J by 3 bases, with 20 bases between them. For the CDR3, the DNA is TGCGCCAGCAGCTCACGATTGGTGCCTCAGGGGACAGATACGCAGTATTTT. Translating it yields CASSSRLVPQGTDTQYF. Variable domain in full (rest from reference TRBV5-1 and TRBJ2-3): KAGVTQTPRYLIKTRGQQVTLSCSPISGHRSVSWYQQTPGQGLQFLFEYFSETQRNKGNFPGRFSGRQFSNSRSEMNVSTLELGDSALYLCASSSRLVPQGTDTQYFGPGTRLTVL.

This chain uses TRBV14 with TRBJ2-1, with 8 bases fitting TRBD2. V dropped 4 bases and J dropped 8; count of bases not matched to a gene: 10. CDR1 is SGHDN and CDR2 is FVKESK in the germline V gene. The CDR3 sequence is 15 residues long. CDR3 nucleotide sequence: TGTGCCAGCAGCCGAGGCGGCGGGGGGTCATATGAGCAGTTCTTC. It encodes CASSRGGGGSYEQFF.

The rearrangement links TRBV11-2 to TRBJ2-7; unclear D gene. Trimming stripped 2 bases from V and 2 bases from J, with 16 bases between. From germline, CDR1 is SGHAT and CDR2 FQNNGV. This CDR3 has 16 amino acids. DNA of the CDR3: TGTGCCAGCAGCTTACGCGCGGCGACTGGAGCCTACGAGCAGTACTTC. Translated: CASSLRAATGAYEQYF.

The J gene is TRBJ1-5, the V gene TRBV30, with D perhaps TRBD1 (6 bases). Germline CDR1 and CDR2: GTSNPN and SVGIG (reference sequence). The CDR3 has 16 residues. V was shortened by 3 bases and J by 1 base, with 16 bases between the two germline ends. Written as DNA, the CDR3 is TGTGCCTGGAGCTCCAGGGCCAGGGGCAGCAATCAGCCCCAGCATTTT. Amino acid sequence: CAWSSRARGSNQPQHF.

The chain links TRBV5-1 to TRBJ1-1, with 8 bases lining up with TRBD1. Losses at the gene ends were 4 bases for V and 1 base for J; bases not matched to a gene: 3. The CDR3 totals 14 residues. CDR1 and CDR2 from the germline V gene are SGHRS and YFSETQ. The CDR3 region has the DNA TGCGCCAGCAGCCCCGGACAGGGGAACACTGAAGCTTTCTTT. It translates to CASSPGQGNTEAFF.